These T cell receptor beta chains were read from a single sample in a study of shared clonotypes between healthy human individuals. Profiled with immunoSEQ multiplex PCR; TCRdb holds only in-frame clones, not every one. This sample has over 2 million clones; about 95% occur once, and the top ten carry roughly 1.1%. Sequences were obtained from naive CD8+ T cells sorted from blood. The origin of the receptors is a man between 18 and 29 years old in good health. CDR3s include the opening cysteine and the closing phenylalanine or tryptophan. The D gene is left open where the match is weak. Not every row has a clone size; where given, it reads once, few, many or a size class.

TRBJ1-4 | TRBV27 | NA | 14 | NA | TGTGCCAGCAGTACCCGGGACGGCAATGAAAAACTGTTTTTT | CASSTRDGNEKLFF
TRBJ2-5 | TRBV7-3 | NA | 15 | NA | TGTGCCAGCAGCCCGGAAGGCGGGTCGGGGGAGACCCAGTACTTC | CASSPEGGSGETQYF
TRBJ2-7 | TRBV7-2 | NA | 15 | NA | TGTGCCAGCAGCTTAGAGGAAGACGGTAACTACGAGCAGTACTTC | CASSLEEDGNYEQYF
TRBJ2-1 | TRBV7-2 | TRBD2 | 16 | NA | TGTGCCAGCAGCTTTTTAGCGGGAGGTCCCCACAATGAGCAGTTCTTC | CASSFLAGGPHNEQFF
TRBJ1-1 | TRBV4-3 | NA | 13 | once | TGCGCCAGCAGCCCTGGGCAGGGGACTGAAGCTTTCTTT | CASSPGQGTEAFF
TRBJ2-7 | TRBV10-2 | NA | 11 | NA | TGCGCCACCGCCGAATTCTACGAGCAGTACTTC | CATAEFYEQYF
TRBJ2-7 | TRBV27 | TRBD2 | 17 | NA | TGTGCCAGCAGTTGGGGGCTGGTAGCGGGGGGTTCCTACGAGCAGTACTTC | CASSWGLVAGGSYEQYF
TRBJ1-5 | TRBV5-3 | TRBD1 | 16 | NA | TGTGCCAGAAGCTCCTTCAAGGGACAGTCCAATCAGCCCCAGCATTTT | CARSSFKGQSNQPQHF
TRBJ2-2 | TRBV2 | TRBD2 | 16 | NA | TGTGCCAGCAGTGAATCGAAACGGACTAGCGCCGGGGAGCTGTTTTTT | CASSESKRTSAGELFF
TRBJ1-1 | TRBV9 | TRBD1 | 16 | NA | TGTGCCAGCAGCGTAGGACAGGGGAAGTTCGCCACTGAAGCTTTCTTT | CASSVGQGKFATEAFF
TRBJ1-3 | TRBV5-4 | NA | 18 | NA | TGTGCCAGCAGTCCCTCCCGCCTGACAGGCCGCTCTGGAAACACCATATATTTT | CASSPSRLTGRSGNTIYF
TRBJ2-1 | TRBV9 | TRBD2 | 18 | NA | TGTGCCAGCAGCGTAGTTGGACTAGCGGGGGGCTCCTTGGATGAGCAGTTCTTC | CASSVVGLAGGSLDEQFF
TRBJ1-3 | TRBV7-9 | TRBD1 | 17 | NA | TGTGCCAGCAGCTTAGGGACAGGGGGTGTCTCTGGAAACACCATATATTTT | CASSLGTGGVSGNTIYF
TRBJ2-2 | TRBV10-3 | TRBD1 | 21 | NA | TGTGCCATCAGTGAGACCCTTGGGCAGGGGGCGACCACTACGAACACCGGGGAGCTGTTTTTT | CAISETLGQGATTTNTGELFF
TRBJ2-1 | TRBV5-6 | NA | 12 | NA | TGTGCCAGCAGCTTTCTAGGCGATGAGCAGTTCTTC | CASSFLGDEQFF
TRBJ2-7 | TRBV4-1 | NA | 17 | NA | TGCGCCAGCAGCCAAGATGAGTCGGTGGGGATTCACTACGAGCAGTACTTC | CASSQDESVGIHYEQYF
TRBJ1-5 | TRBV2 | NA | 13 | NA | TGTGCCAGCAGGGGGACGGTCAATCAGCCCCAGCATTTT | CASRGTVNQPQHF
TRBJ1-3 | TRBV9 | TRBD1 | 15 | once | TGTGCCAGCAGCGTTGGGACAGGGTCCGGAAACACCATATATTTT | CASSVGTGSGNTIYF
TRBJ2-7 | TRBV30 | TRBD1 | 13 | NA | TGTGCCTGGGACCGGACAGGGGTGGCCGAGCAGTACTTC | CAWDRTGVAEQYF
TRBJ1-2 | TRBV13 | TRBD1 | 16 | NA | TGTGCCAGCAGCTTAGTGTTACAGGGGGCATACTATGGCTACACCTTC | CASSLVLQGAYYGYTF
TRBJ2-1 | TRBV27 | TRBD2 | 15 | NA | TGTGCCAGCAGGGGAGACGGGGGGGCGTACAATGAGCAGTTCTTC | CASRGDGGAYNEQFF
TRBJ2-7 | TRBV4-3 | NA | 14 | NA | TGCGCCAGCAGCCAAGCCCGTTCGCTCGACGAGCAGTACTTC | CASSQARSLDEQYF
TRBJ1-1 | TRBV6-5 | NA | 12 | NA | TGTGCCAGCTTCTGGGGGAACACTGAAGCTTTCTTT | CASFWGNTEAFF
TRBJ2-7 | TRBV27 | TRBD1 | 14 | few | TGTGCCAGCAGTGCCGGGACAGGGGCCTACGAGCAGTACTTC | CASSAGTGAYEQYF
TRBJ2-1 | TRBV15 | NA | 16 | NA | TGTGCCACCAGCAGAGAAACATTGGGACTCGTAGGGGAGCAGTTCTTC | CATSRETLGLVGEQFF
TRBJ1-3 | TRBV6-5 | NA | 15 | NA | TGTGCCAGCAGAGGCATCGGCAGCTCTGGAAACACCATATATTTT | CASRGIGSSGNTIYF
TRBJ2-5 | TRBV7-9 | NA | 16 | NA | TGTGCCAGCAGCCCGCGGGGAGTGGCAGGCGAGGAGACCCAGTACTTC | CASSPRGVAGEETQYF
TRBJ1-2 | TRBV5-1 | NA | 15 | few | TGCGCCAGCAGCTTGGGGCAGGGATCACCCTATGGCTACACCTTC | CASSLGQGSPYGYTF
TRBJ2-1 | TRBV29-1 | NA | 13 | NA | TGCAGCGCTTACCGGGACACTGACAATGAGCAGTTCTTC | CSAYRDTDNEQFF
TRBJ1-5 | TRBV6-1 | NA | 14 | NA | TGTGCCAGCCTTCCGACATTCCCGTTCCAGCCCCAGCATTTT | CASLPTFPFQPQHF
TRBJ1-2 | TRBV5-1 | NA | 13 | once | TGCGCCAGCAGCTCTGAGGGGCAGGATGGCTACACCTTC | CASSSEGQDGYTF
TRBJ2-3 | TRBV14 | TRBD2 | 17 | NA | TGTGCCAGCAGCCATCGACTAGCGGGAGGGCCTGGGGATACGCAGTATTTT | CASSHRLAGGPGDTQYF
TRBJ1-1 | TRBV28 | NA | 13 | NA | TGTGCCAGCAGTATGAGGGGGTGGACTGAAGCTTTCTTT | CASSMRGWTEAFF
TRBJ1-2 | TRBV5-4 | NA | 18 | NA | TGTGCCAGCAGCTCCCCTCGTCGGGGGCCATTTTCAGACGATGGCTACACCTTC | CASSSPRRGPFSDDGYTF
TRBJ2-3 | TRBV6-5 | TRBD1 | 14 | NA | TGTGCCAGCAGTTACGACAGGGGCTCAGATACGCAGTATTTT | CASSYDRGSDTQYF
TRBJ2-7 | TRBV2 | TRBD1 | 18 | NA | TGTGCCAGCAGTGAAGGGTCCCACAGGGGGCCCTCCGGCGTGGAGCAGTACTTC | CASSEGSHRGPSGVEQYF
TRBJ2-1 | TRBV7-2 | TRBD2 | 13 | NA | TGTGCCAGCAGCGTCACTAGCGGGGGAGAGCAGTTCTTC | CASSVTSGGEQFF
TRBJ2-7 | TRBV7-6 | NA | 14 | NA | TGTGCCAGCAGCTTAGGAGTAGGTTCCTACGAGCAGTACTTC | CASSLGVGSYEQYF
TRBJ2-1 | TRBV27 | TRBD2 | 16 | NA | TGTGCCAGCAGCGCTGACGGGACTAGCGGTTACAATGAGCAGTTCTTC | CASSADGTSGYNEQFF